A single sample gave rise to the 10 T cell receptor beta chains below, sequenced in a study of blood T cell repertoires in COVID-19 (dated by TCRdb to about 2020). The library was built by means of the immunoSEQ multiplex PCR assay. TCRdb holds this immuneACCESS table with in-frame rearrangements only. Some clones are missing; in checked studies, unresolved V genes explain under half, and the rest has no known cause. Here the sample has some 200,000 clones; approximately 84% occur a single time. The biggest ten clones account for approximately 8% of the sample. The sequenced sample was peripheral blood. The source is a woman in her forties or fifties with active or convalescent COVID-19.

The rearrangement joins TRBV7-9 to TRBJ1-2; maybe TRBD1 (5 bases). The V gene lost 5 bases and the J gene lost 4 bases, with 11 bases spanning the gap. The CDR3 sequence is 13 residues long. Germline V lookup: CDR1 SEHNR, CDR2 FQNEAQ (reference sequence). CDR3 region: CASSPRGSYGYTF. CDR3 DNA sequence: TGTGCCAGCAGCCCTCGGGGGAGCTATGGCTACACCTTC. Full variable domain (missing parts from reference TRBV7-9 and TRBJ1-2): DTGVSQNPRHKITKRGQNVTFRCDPISEHNRLYWYRQTLGQGPEFLTYFQNEAQLEKSRLLSDRFSAERPKGSFSTLEIQRTEQGDSAMYLCASSPRGSYGYTFGSGTRLTVV.

The chain has TRBV30 and TRBJ1-3; possible D gene TRBD1, 6 bases. Germline V gives CDR1 GTSNPN, CDR2 SVGIG (reference sequence). The CDR3 consists of 14 residues. V was cut by 2 bases and J by 2 bases, with 10 bases left in between. In DNA, the CDR3 is TGTGCCTGGAGTCTCGGACAGACTGGAAACACCATATATTTT. Protein sequence: CAWSLGQTGNTIYF.

This chain uses TRBV10-3 with TRBJ1-6; TRBD1 matches at 7 bases. Germline V gene lookup returns CDR1 ENHRY and CDR2 SYGVKD. The CDR3 is 14 amino acids. Unmatched junction bases numbered 4, after V lost 6 bases and J lost 5 bases. Written as DNA, the CDR3 is TGTGCCATCAGCCCCGGGACAGATAATTCACCCCTCCACTTT. Translation gives CAISPGTDNSPLHF.

The V call is TRBV28, the J call TRBJ1-2, with D uncertain. The CDR3 loop spans 14 amino acids. V lost 4 bases to trimming and J lost 6 bases, with 15 bases between them. Germline-derived CDR1 and CDR2 are MDHEN and SYDVKM. The CDR3 region has the DNA TGTGCCAGCAGTTACTTCCCGGGGAGGCATGGCTACACCTTC. Its translation: CASSYFPGRHGYTF.

The chain employs TRBV6-4 and TRBJ1-1, with D unclear. The CDR3 is 13 residues long. Trimming left V 2 bases short and J 4 bases short, with 8 bases between. The germline V gene has CDR1 MRHNA and CDR2 SNTAGT. CDR3 nucleotides: TGTGCCAGCAGTGACACCCGGGGCACTGAAGCTTTCTTT. Its translation: CASSDTRGTEAFF.

The V gene is TRBV18, the J gene TRBJ2-2; 8 positions match TRBD1. The length of the CDR3 is 16 residues. The germline CDR1 and CDR2 sequences are KGHSH and LQKENI. The V and J ends lost 2 bases and 1 base, in that order; junction bases with no gene match: 3. The CDR3 loop is CASSPLGQGNTGELFF. The CDR3 DNA follows: TGTGCCAGCTCACCATTAGGACAGGGGAACACCGGGGAGCTGTTTTTT. Drawing the rest from reference TRBV18 and TRBJ2-2, the complete variable domain is NAGVMQNPRHLVRRRGQEARLRCSPMKGHSHVYWYRQLPEEGLKFMVYLQKENIIDESGMPKERFSAEFPKEGPSILRIQQVVRGDSAAYFCASSPLGQGNTGELFFGEGSRLTVL.

The rearrangement uses TRBV24-1 and TRBJ1-5; 7 nucleotides agree with TRBD1. After removal of 5 bases from V and 0 bases from J, the junction contained 6 bases not matched to a gene. The V gene's germline CDR1 is KGHDR and CDR2 SFDVKD. The CDR3 is made up of 16 amino acids. CDR3 coding DNA: TGTGCCACCAGTGGTCACAGGGGTAATAGCAATCAGCCCCAGCATTTT. Translation: CATSGHRGNSNQPQHF.

This chain connects TRBV27 to TRBJ2-5; tentatively, D is TRBD1 (9 bases). Germline CDR1 and CDR2: MNHEY and SMNVEV (reference sequence). This CDR3 comprises 19 residues. V was pared by 5 bases and J by 0 bases, with 25 bases between. CDR3: CASSPDRGFRGRHQETQYF. CDR3 DNA: TGTGCCAGCAGTCCCGACAGGGGGTTCCGCGGGAGGCACCAAGAGACCCAGTACTTC.

This chain links TRBV12-5 with TRBJ2-1; 7 bases line up with TRBD1. CDR1 is LGHNT and CDR2 is FRNRAP in the germline V gene. The ends lost 5 bases at V and 0 bases at J; junction bases unmatched: 7. CDR3 size: 16 residues. For the CDR3, the DNA is TGTGCTAGTGGTCCGGGACAGCGAAGCTCCTACAATGAGCAGTTCTTC. Amino acid sequence: CASGPGQRSSYNEQFF.

The V call is TRBV28, the J call TRBJ1-2, with D unclear. Germline assignment: CDR1 MDHEN and CDR2 SYDVKM. Trimming cost V 6 bases and J 8 bases, with 19 bases left between them. This CDR3 has 14 amino acids. CDR3: CASRSDAVGIGYTF. In DNA form, the CDR3 reads TGTGCCAGCAGGTCCGATGCGGTGGGTATAGGCTACACCTTC.